These T cell receptor beta chains were read from a single sample in a study of shared clonotypes between healthy human individuals. Only in-frame clones appear in the TCRdb table, and some are missing; sequencing was by immunoSEQ multiplex PCR. The table shows approximately 700,000 clones, with approximately 73% occurring only once. Sample: memory CD4+ T cells sorted from blood. The receptors here all came from a woman aged 25 to 45 in good health. The CDR3 runs from the conserved cysteine through the conserved F or W. Fields, in order: J gene, clone size, D gene, V gene, CDR3 protein, CDR3 DNA. D genes are given only for firm matches. Some rows mark clone size as missing; the rest say once, few, many or name a class of expanded clone.

TRBJ1-2	.	TRBD1	TRBV5-4	CASSSGQEFYGYTF	TGTGCCAGCAGCTCGGGACAGGAGTTCTATGGCTACACCTTC
TRBJ1-1	few	.	TRBV6-1	CASSENPGGSTEAFF	TGTGCCAGCAGTGAAAATCCGGGAGGGTCCACTGAAGCTTTCTTT
TRBJ2-2	.	.	TRBV6-4	CANPLFTGELFF	TGTGCCAACCCACTTTTCACCGGGGAGCTGTTTTTT
TRBJ2-7	.	TRBD2	TRBV30	CAWSVPSGPPVGQYF	TGTGCCTGGAGTGTACCTAGCGGACCCCCCGTCGGGCAGTACTTC
TRBJ1-5	.	TRBD1	TRBV2	CASMKDRGGNQPQHF	TGTGCCAGCATGAAGGACAGGGGAGGCAATCAGCCCCAGCATTTT
TRBJ2-5	.	.	TRBV4-1	CASSPPGTRETQYF	TGCGCCAGCAGCCCTCCTGGGACCAGAGAGACCCAGTACTTC
TRBJ1-6	.	.	TRBV30	CAWSPYRDSPLHF	TGTGCCTGGAGCCCGTATCGGGATTCACCCCTCCACTTT
TRBJ1-5	many	TRBD1	TRBV5-1	CASSLTGVGQPQHF	TGCGCCAGCAGCTTGACAGGGGTAGGCCAGCCCCAGCATTTT
TRBJ2-7	.	.	TRBV18	CASPGVPYEQYF	TGTGCCAGCCCCGGGGTTCCCTACGAGCAGTACTTC
TRBJ1-2	few	TRBD1	TRBV5-8	CASSLGDRGGGYTF	TGTGCCAGCAGCTTGGGGGACAGAGGTGGTGGCTACACCTTC
TRBJ2-1	few	TRBD2	TRBV4-1	CASSRGPTSGIGNEQFF	TGCGCCAGCAGCCGGGGCCCTACTAGCGGGATAGGCAATGAGCAGTTCTTC
TRBJ2-2	.	.	TRBV5-1	CASSLGRDRGELFF	TGCGCCAGCAGCTTGGGTAGGGACCGAGGGGAGCTGTTTTTT
TRBJ1-4	few	TRBD1	TRBV6-1	CASSFPGQGREKLFF	TGTGCCAGCAGTTTCCCGGGACAGGGGCGGGAAAAACTGTTTTTT
TRBJ2-2	.	.	TRBV6-5	CASSYSQGWTGELFF	TGTGCCAGCAGTTACTCGCAGGGTTGGACCGGGGAGCTGTTTTTT
TRBJ1-4	.	TRBD1	TRBV6-1	CASSVILLTTGGQEKLFF	TGTGCCAGCAGTGTCATTCTATTAACCACAGGGGGCCAAGAAAAACTGTTTTTT